These 13 T cell receptor beta chains were all obtained from the same sample, sequenced in a study of siplizumab effects on memory and regulatory T cells. This table comes from immunoSEQ multiplex PCR, and its TCRdb copy is limited to in-frame clones, with some not included. The sample yields roughly 100,000 clones, approximately 93% seen once. Sequences were obtained from Tregs sorted from blood. The origin of the receptors is a human donor in good health.

This clone was observed a few times. V and J are TRBV11-3 and TRBJ2-1; a weak D match, TRBD2 (5 bases). The CDR3 runs 15 residues. CDR1 is SGHNT and CDR2 is YENEEA in the germline V gene. Trimming removed 0 bases from V and 9 bases from J, with 15 bases in between. The CDR3 protein is CASSLDYPAGSEQFF. For the CDR3, the DNA is TGTGCCAGCAGCTTAGATTACCCCGCGGGTTCTGAGCAGTTCTTC.

The rearrangement joins TRBV6-5 to TRBJ2-7; 7 bases match TRBD1. The CDR3 covers 14 residues. Germline CDR1 MNHEY, CDR2 SVGAGI. The V segment lost 2 bases and the J segment 2 bases; nucleotides outside the gene matches: 3. This CDR3 is CASSYLGQAYEQYF. CDR3 nucleotide sequence: TGTGCCAGCAGTTACCTTGGACAGGCCTACGAGCAGTACTTC.

This chain links TRBV5-1 with TRBJ2-5; 7 bases fit TRBD2. Germline trimming cut 3 bases from V and 4 bases from J; bases unmatched to any gene: 3. CDR1 is SGHRS, CDR2 YFSETQ, per germline. The CDR3 consists of 13 residues. CDR3 amino acids: CASSSPGGETQYF. The CDR3, as DNA: TGCGCCAGCAGCTCCCCGGGAGGAGAGACCCAGTACTTC.

In this sample, this clone turned up a few times. CDR3 sequence (DNA): TGCGCCAGCTTAATGCCTTGTTTTAAACGGGGGGAGGTGAACACTGAAGCTTTCTTT. Its translation is CASLMPCFKRGEVNTEAFF. The V gene is TRBV10-1, the J gene TRBJ1-1, with D possibly being TRBD1 (5 bases). This CDR3 region has 19 residues. Per germline, CDR1 WNHNN and CDR2 SYGVQD (reference sequence). The germline V and J ends were trimmed by 8 bases and 0 bases, with 28 bases remaining between them.

The chain joins TRBV19 to TRBJ1-1; 7 bases match TRBD1. With V trimmed by 5 bases and J by 4 bases, 7 bases remained unmatched. The length of the CDR3 is 14 residues. The germline V gene encodes CDR1 LNHDA and CDR2 SQIVND (reference sequence). CDR3 DNA sequence: TGTGCCAGTAGTTTAGGGGGCGGGGGCACTGAAGCTTTCTTT. It is translated as CASSLGGGGTEAFF.

The rearrangement joins TRBV2 to TRBJ2-5, with a tentative D call TRBD1 (6 bases). The CDR3 is 15 residues long. Trimming shortened V by 3 bases and J by 0 bases, and 11 bases separated the two germline ends. In germline, CDR1 is SNHLY, CDR2 FYNNEI. In DNA, the CDR3 is TGTGCCAGCAGTGACAGGGGATTGTACCAAGAGACCCAGTACTTC. Encoded protein: CASSDRGLYQETQYF.

The V call is TRBV6-5, the J call TRBJ2-3, with D possibly TRBD2 on 7 matching bases. Germline CDR1 MNHEY, CDR2 SVGAGI. V gave up 2 bases and J gave up 0 bases, with 9 bases separating them. The CDR3 loop spans 15 amino acids. The CDR3 nucleotides read TGTGCCAGCAGTTACAGGGGGGGTAGCACAGATACGCAGTATTTT. Its translation: CASSYRGGSTDTQYF.

The chain combines TRBV11-1 with TRBJ1-6; no firm D call. Trimming removed 5 bases from V and 7 bases from J, with 9 bases in between. CDR1 and CDR2 from the germline V gene are SGHAT and FQDESV (reference sequence). CDR3 length: 13 residues. DNA of the CDR3: TGTGCCAGCAGCCAAGGACGGAATTCACCCCTCCACTTT. Amino acid sequence: CASSQGRNSPLHF. Based on the CDR3 plus reference TRBV11-1 and TRBJ1-6, the full variable domain is EAEVAQSPRYKITEKSQAVAFWCDPISGHATLYWYRQILGQGPELLVQFQDESVVDDSQLPKDRFSAERLKGVDSTLKIQPAELGDSAMYLCASSQGRNSPLHFGNGTRLTVT.

The chain combines TRBV2 with TRBJ1-1; no clear D gene. V shed 6 bases and J shed 7 bases, with 12 bases lying between them. Germline V gene lookup returns CDR1 SNHLY and CDR2 FYNNEI. The CDR3 is made up of 12 amino acids. The CDR3 protein is CASRLVLYEAFF. The CDR3 nucleotides are TGTGCCAGCAGGCTAGTCCTTTATGAAGCTTTCTTT.

The chain links TRBV4-1 to TRBJ2-7; 7 bases line up with TRBD1. The germline V gene has CDR1 MGHRA and CDR2 YSYEKL. V lost 4 bases and J lost 1; bases outside the gene matches: 1. The length of the CDR3 is 13 residues. CDR3 sequence: CASSPGQSYEQYF. The CDR3 DNA reads as TGCGCCAGCAGCCCGGGACAGTCCTACGAGCAGTACTTC.

This chain uses TRBV19 with TRBJ2-7, with D perhaps given as TRBD1 or TRBD2 (5 bases each). The CDR3 contains 15 residues. The germline gives CDR1 LNHDA, CDR2 SQIVND (reference sequence). Trimming took 1 base from V and 0 from J, leaving 10 bases between them. CDR3 nucleotide sequence: TGTGCCAGTAGTATAGGAAGGGGACCCTCCTACGAGCAGTACTTC. It codes for CASSIGRGPSYEQYF. Using reference TRBV19 and TRBJ2-7 for the parts outside the CDR3, the full variable domain is DGGITQSPKYLFRKEGQNVTLSCEQNLNHDAMYWYRQDPGQGLRLIYYSQIVNDFQKGDIAEGYSVSREKKESFPLTVTSAQKNPTAFYLCASSIGRGPSYEQYFGPGTRLTVT.

The V and J genes are TRBV11-2 and TRBJ1-1, with D possibly matching TRBD1 (5 bases). This CDR3 has 14 amino acids. Trimming left V 5 bases short and J 0 bases short, with 10 bases between. Germline CDR1 and CDR2: SGHAT and FQNNGV. CDR3 DNA: TGTGCCAGCAGCCTTCAGGGACTGAACACTGAAGCTTTCTTT. Residues: CASSLQGLNTEAFF.

The chain has TRBV7-2 and TRBJ2-6, with D possibly being TRBD1 (6 bases). The CDR3 runs to 16 residues. The ends were cut back, 1 base at V and 2 bases at J, with 9 bases in the middle. In germline, CDR1 is SGHTA, CDR2 FQGNSA. Here the CDR3 reads CASSLGQATGANVLTF. CDR3 DNA sequence: TGTGCCAGCAGCTTAGGACAGGCTACTGGGGCCAACGTCCTGACTTTC.